The clone carrying this TCR beta chain has more than one count but fewer than ten. Its antigen remains unknown. The data were taken from a study of T cells in Graves' hyperthyroidism and ophthalmopathy. Turning to the study itself: Peripheral blood was drawn at first diagnosis, prior to all treatment.

General study findings and limits: The model identified upcoming ophthalmopathy a median approximately six months ahead of onset. Blood also held most thyroid clonotypes expanded beyond 0.001.

RNA transcripts served as the template for amplifying TCR beta CDR3 regions. A first-round RT-PCR of the TCR CDR3 used the HTBI primer set. In TCRdb, the multiplex PCR reads were re-called with MiXCR into one record per CDR3 protein. The table has hundreds of thousands of distinct CDR3 sequences, 38% seen once. Clinical symptoms, serum thyroxine and TRAb, thyroid ultrasound and orbital computed tomography together formed the diagnostic basis. Germline trimming cut 0 bases from V and 6 bases from J; bases unmatched to any gene: 5. Looked up from germline, CDR1 is MGHRA and CDR2 is YSYEKL. There are 16 residues in the CDR3.

Sequencing was done on a sample of blood. J is TRBJ1-1 and V is TRBV4-1; the match to TRBD1 covers 12 bases. This TCR came from a man between 18 and 35 years old with Graves' hyperthyroidism. The DNA for the CDR3 is TGCGCCAGCAGCCAAGAATCAGGGACAGGGGGCTCTGAAGCTTTCTTT. Amino acid sequence: CASSQESGTGGSEAFF.